The source of this TCR beta chain is a study of T cell responses to AZD1222 COVID-19 vaccine (dated by TCRdb to 2020 to 2023). A note on the overall study: AZD1222 recipients whose second dose came at about 4 weeks and those whose second dose came at about 12 weeks were combined into one group, since spike-specific TCR depth and breadth did not differ between the two schedules. Trial participants were enrolled into age subgroups of 18-55, 56-69 and 70-plus years, which contained roughly 150, 30 and 60 TCR-sequenced participants, respectively. A total of 230 to 250 trial participants underwent TCR sequencing, of whom some 210 received two doses of AZD1222 and approximately 25 received two doses of the MenACWY control vaccine.

Taken with the paper, the label for time point translates to: baseline before first vaccination. Vaccinee samples were obtained from the UK trials COV001 and COV002, which included a single-blind randomized controlled phase 2/3 trial of AZD1222 (ChAdOx1 nCoV-19) in healthy adults. For TCRbeta chain sequencing, PBMC samples were collected from trial participants at day 0 and at day 28 after the second dose. What the work shows at the level of the full study, not this receptor alone: Conclusions about previously exposed vaccinees are limited, since just 6 or 7 AZD1222 recipients were seropositive for SARS-CoV-2 at baseline. Participants were mostly white British, with more females than males. The authors suggested clonal diversity may have been underestimated. No day 14 peak-response samples were available, so repertoires were characterized only after the peak T cell response. Reportedly, close to half of the unique spike-specific TCRs recognized epitopes lying outside the regions that are mutated in the B.1.351 and B.1.1.7 variants. Spike-specific TCR breadth and depth rose significantly after two AZD1222 doses compared with day 0 and with MenACWY recipients. In the small 56-69-year group, the increase in depth fell short of significance, most likely because of low power. Vaccine-associated CD4 TCRs spanned the whole spike protein, with dominant responses in regions 160-218 and 743-854.

The cysteine opens and the phenylalanine closes a CDR3 of 15 amino acids. The entry retains the CDR3 DNA only, 45 bases that are in frame from base 1. CDR1 and CDR2 are drawn from the germline V gene (reference sequence): MNHEY, SMNVEV. Trimming accounts for 3 bases at V and 7 bases at J, while the number of junction bases matched to no gene is 6. Notes on this clone: The target of this receptor is not known. No per-base quality is available; no much larger clone lies one base away.

The CDR3 regions of human TCRbeta chains were analyzed by immunosequencing. Turning to the authors' computational methods: Repertoire TCRs were matched against a reference library of SARS-CoV-2-specific TCRs generated with the MIRA antigen-specificity platform. Breadth was defined as the fraction of unique TCRs that were SARS-CoV-2-associated. Depth was defined as the fraction of total T cells that were SARS-CoV-2-associated. Using the MIRA data, each spike-specific TCR was mapped to the spike region that the TCR reacts to and placed in a CD4 or CD8 class. Log10-transformed breadth and depth values were compared by one-way ANOVA with Sidak's multiple comparisons tests. TCRdb mirrors the immuneACCESS table, restricted to in-frame sequences. Some clones are absent from its copies; in checked studies, under half trace to an unresolved V gene, and the reason for the others is unknown. V and J calls and clone size come straight from that table; D and trimming were deduced from the DNA. The sample records 110,000 to 150,000 clones, approximately 83% of which are singletons. More than 7% of the sample is held by the ten biggest clonotypes.

This TCR derives from an adult in good health. This specimen consisted of peripheral blood, obtained on day 0 of AZD1222 vaccination. The chain is assembled from TRBV27 and TRBJ2-1, with 10 middle bases fitting TRBD2. CDR3 reads: CASSLPGLAPNEQFF. The bases are TGTGCCAGCAGTTTGCCGGGACTAGCGCCAAATGAGCAGTTCTTC.